This note documents a single T cell receptor beta chain sequence. Authors' data handling: By means of reference gene primer amplification, nucleated cell counts were estimated. TCRdb's copy holds only in-frame clones and misses some; the assay was immunoSEQ multiplex PCR. The V and J calls and clone size were taken over from that table, and D and trimming were inferred from the DNA. This repertoire shows 200,000 to 250,000 clones, about 86% found once; its top ten account for roughly 14%. Germline V CDR1 and CDR2: GTSNPN, SVGIG (reference sequence). The V end lost 1 base, the J end lost 0 bases, and 6 bases lay between the germline ends. This CDR3 comprises 13 residues. The data derive from a study of blood T cell repertoires in COVID-19. At the level of the study: From T cells, B-cell-depleted T cells, or PBMCs came the material, which was cDNA or gDNA.

The study drew participants aged about 18 to 89 years from approximately 25 US areas. Material: PBMCs or T cells enriched from blood (not recorded which). This chain uses TRBV30 with TRBJ1-2, with D unresolved. This TCR derives from a woman aged 45-60 years with acute COVID-19. CDR3 bases: TGTGCCTGGAGTGGCCGGGCTAACTATGGCTACACCTTC. This gives the protein CAWSGRANYGYTF.